These T cell receptor beta chains were read from a single sample in a study of blood T cell repertoires in COVID-19. Libraries were prepared by immunoSEQ multiplex PCR; TCRdb keeps only in-frame clonotypes and omits some of them. The profile shows 60,000 to 90,000 clones, about 85% of them singletons. Sequencing was carried out using peripheral blood. These receptors originate from a man aged 55 to 70 with active or convalescent COVID-19. CDR3s include the opening cysteine and the closing phenylalanine or tryptophan.

TRBV4-2	TRBJ1-4	CASSQDLQANEKLFF
TRBV6-5	TRBJ1-6	CASRRPGDLRAPLHF
TRBV7-9	TRBJ1-2	CASSRPGQGEDGYTF
TRBV6-6	TRBJ1-6	CASGGAPNSPLHF
TRBV7-3	TRBJ2-7	CASSTLGGYEQYF
TRBV10-3	TRBJ1-2	CAIGQAPESGYTF
TRBV6-6	TRBJ2-7	CASSSSVRDRVGEQYF
TRBV27	TRBJ1-5	CASRRQENQPQHF
TRBV6-1	TRBJ1-3	CASSELSLPGNTIYF
TRBV30	TRBJ2-3	CAWTETGAIGDTQYF
TRBV5-1	TRBJ1-4	CASSAGQGEKLFF
TRBV14	TRBJ1-4	CASSPQGMDEKLFF
TRBV4-1	TRBJ2-5	CASSPLSRGRNQETQYF
TRBV19	TRBJ1-5	CASSVAPTLQPQHF
TRBV5-1	TRBJ2-1	CASSLGWGPTYNEQFF
TRBV5-1	TRBJ2-5	CASSLGRGAETQYF
TRBV7-2	TRBJ2-5	CASSGGAKQTQYF
TRBV29-1	TRBJ1-1	CSVDVETEAFF
TRBV4-3	TRBJ2-5	CASSQQAGGQETQYF
TRBV11-1	TRBJ2-1	CASSPSGGGTNYEQFF